This T cell receptor (beta chain) was identified during a study of blood T cell repertoires in COVID-19. At the level of the study: Italy, Spain and the United States were the sources of the convalescent and acute COVID-19 samples.

The authors' processing: Cell counts per sample came from amplifying reference gene primers. This table comes from immunoSEQ multiplex PCR, and its TCRdb copy is limited to in-frame clones, with some not included. The DNA was the basis for D and trimming; V, J and clone size are from that table. The repertoire consists of hundreds of thousands of clones, with 90% occurring once and the leading ten covering roughly 1.5%. The ends lost 6 bases at V and 10 bases at J; junction bases unmatched: 6. CDR1 DFQATT and CDR2 SNEGSKA come from the germline V gene (reference sequence). This CDR3 is built from 11 residues. Each participant's cohort was designated according to participant-reported clinical history.

Sequencing input: PBMCs or T cells enriched from blood (not recorded which). This TCR derives from a woman younger than 30 with acute COVID-19. V usage is TRBV20-1 and J usage is TRBJ2-1; 7 nucleotides line up with TRBD2. The CDR3 sequence is CSAPLALEQFF. The CDR3 DNA follows: TGCAGTGCACCACTAGCGCTCGAGCAGTTCTTC.